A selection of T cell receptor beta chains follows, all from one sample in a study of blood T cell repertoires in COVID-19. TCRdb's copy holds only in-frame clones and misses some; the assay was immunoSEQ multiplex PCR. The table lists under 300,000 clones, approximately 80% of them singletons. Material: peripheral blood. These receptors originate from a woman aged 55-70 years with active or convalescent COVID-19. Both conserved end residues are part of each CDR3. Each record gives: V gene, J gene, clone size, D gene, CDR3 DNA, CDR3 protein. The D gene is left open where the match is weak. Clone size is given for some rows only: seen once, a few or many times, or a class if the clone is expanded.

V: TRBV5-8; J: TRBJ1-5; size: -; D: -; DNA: TGTGCCAGCAGCTTGCAGGGATTCGGGCAGCCCCAGCATTTT; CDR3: CASSLQGFGQPQHF
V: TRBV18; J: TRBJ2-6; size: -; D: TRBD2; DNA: TGTGCCAGCTCACCCTCGTTTGGGGGAGGGGACTACTCTGGGGCCAACGTCCTGACTTTC; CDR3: CASSPSFGGGDYSGANVLTF
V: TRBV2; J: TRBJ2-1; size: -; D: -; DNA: TGTGCCAGCCGGGAAGACAAGTACAATGAGCAGTTCTTC; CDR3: CASREDKYNEQFF
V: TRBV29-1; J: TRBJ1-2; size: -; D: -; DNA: TGCAGCGTTGAGGAGGACTATGGCTACACCTTC; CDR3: CSVEEDYGYTF
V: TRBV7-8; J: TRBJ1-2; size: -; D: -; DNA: TGTGCCAGCAGCTTAACCCAGTTGGACTATGGCTACACCTTC; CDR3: CASSLTQLDYGYTF
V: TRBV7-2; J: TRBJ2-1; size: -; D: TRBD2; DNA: TGTGCCAGCAGCTTATCCCCTAGCGGCAACAATGAGCAGTTCTTC; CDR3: CASSLSPSGNNEQFF
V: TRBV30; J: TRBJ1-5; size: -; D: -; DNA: TGTGCCTGGAATGGCGGGGGAAATCAGCCCCAGCATTTT; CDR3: CAWNGGGNQPQHF
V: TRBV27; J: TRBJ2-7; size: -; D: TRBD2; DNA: TGTGCCAGCGGAATTGGACTAGCGACCGACGAGCAGTACTTC; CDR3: CASGIGLATDEQYF
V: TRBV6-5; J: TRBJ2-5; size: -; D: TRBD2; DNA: TGTGCCAGCGGGACTAGCGGAGAGACCCAGTACTTC; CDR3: CASGTSGETQYF
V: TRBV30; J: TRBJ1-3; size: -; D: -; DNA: TGTGCCTGGAGTAAGGGGGGGGATGGAAACACCATATATTTT; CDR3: CAWSKGGDGNTIYF
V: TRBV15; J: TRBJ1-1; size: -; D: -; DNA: TGTGCCACCAGCAGAGAGGGCCAGCTGAACACTGAAGCTTTCTTT; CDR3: CATSREGQLNTEAFF
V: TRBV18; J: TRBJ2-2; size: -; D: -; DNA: TGTGCCAGCCTAGGGGGAGACACCGGGGAGCTGTTTTTT; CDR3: CASLGGDTGELFF
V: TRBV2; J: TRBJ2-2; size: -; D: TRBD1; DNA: TGTGCCAGCGGGACAGGGAACACCGGGGAGCTGTTTTTT; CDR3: CASGTGNTGELFF
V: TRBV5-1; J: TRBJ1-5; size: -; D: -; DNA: TGCGCCAGCCGACGCGGACATTATAGCAATCAGCCCCAGCATTTT; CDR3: CASRRGHYSNQPQHF
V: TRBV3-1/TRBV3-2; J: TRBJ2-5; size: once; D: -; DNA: TGTGCCAGCAGCCAAGATGGGGCGAGGGGGGAGACCCAGTACTTC; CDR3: CASSQDGARGETQYF
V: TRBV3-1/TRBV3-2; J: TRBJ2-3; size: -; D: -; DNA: TGTGCCAGCAGCCAAGACAGATCTAGCACAGATACGCAGTATTTT; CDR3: CASSQDRSSTDTQYF
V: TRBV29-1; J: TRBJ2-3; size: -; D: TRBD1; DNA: TGCAGCGTCCCGGGACAGGGATATGTTGATACGCAGTATTTT; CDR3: CSVPGQGYVDTQYF
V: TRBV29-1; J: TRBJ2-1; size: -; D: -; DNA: TGCAGCGTTGTTACAGGGTTTCAAATCGAGCAGTTCTTC; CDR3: CSVVTGFQIEQFF
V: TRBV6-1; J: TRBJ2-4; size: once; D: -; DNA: TGTGCCAGCAGTGAACTCCGACGTCCCAGGGAACCCAAAAACATTCAGTACTTC; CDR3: CASSELRRPREPKNIQYF
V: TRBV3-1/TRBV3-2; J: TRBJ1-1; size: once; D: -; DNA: TGTGCCAGCAGCCAAAAGGACAGAAGCACTGAAGCTTTCTTT; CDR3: CASSQKDRSTEAFF
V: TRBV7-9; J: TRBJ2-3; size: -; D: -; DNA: TGTGCCAGCAGCTTCGGGGGTGATACGCAGTATTTT; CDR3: CASSFGGDTQYF
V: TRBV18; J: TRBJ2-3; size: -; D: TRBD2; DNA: TGTGCCAGCTCACCAGGGACTAGCGGCACTAATCCCACAGATACGCAGTATTTT; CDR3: CASSPGTSGTNPTDTQYF
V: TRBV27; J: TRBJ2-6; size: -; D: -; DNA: TGTGCCAGCAGTTTATCTACAATTAGCCTCTCTGGGGCCAACGTCCTGACTTTC; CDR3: CASSLSTISLSGANVLTF
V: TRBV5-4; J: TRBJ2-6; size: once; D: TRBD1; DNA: TGTGCCAGCAGCTTAGGGGGGCGACAGGGGCAAGGCCTGACTTTC; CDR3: CASSLGGRQGQGLTF
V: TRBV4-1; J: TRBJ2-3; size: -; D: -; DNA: TGCGCCAGCAGCCAAGACCGGGGGGCCCCTAGCACAGATACGCAGTATTTT; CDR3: CASSQDRGAPSTDTQYF
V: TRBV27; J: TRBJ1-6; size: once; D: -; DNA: TGTGCCAGCAGTTTAATGACACCCAATAATTCACCCCTCCACTTT; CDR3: CASSLMTPNNSPLHF
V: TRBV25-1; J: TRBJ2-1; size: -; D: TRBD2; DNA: TGTGCCAGCAGTGAACTAGCGGGACTCAATGAGCAGTTCTTC; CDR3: CASSELAGLNEQFF
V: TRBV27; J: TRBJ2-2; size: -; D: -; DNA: TGTGCCAGCAGTTCGGGCGGGCACGTTCAGCCCGGGGAGCTGTTTTTT; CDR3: CASSSGGHVQPGELFF
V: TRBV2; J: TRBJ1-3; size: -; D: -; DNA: TGTGCCAGCAGTGAAGATTTGGTCGGGCAGATTGGAAGGGGTGGAAACACCATATATTTT; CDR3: CASSEDLVGQIGRGGNTIYF
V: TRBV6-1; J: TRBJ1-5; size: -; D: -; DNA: TGTGCCAGCAGTGAGAGACCGGGGTGGCCCCAGCATTTT; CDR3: CASSERPGWPQHF
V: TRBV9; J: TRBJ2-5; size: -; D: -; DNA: TGTGCCAGCAGCGTATCTAGCAGATTAGGAGAGACCCAGTACTTC; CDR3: CASSVSSRLGETQYF